Reported below is one T cell receptor (beta chain). This sample stems from a study of blood T cell repertoires in COVID-19. Study information: Samples representing acute and convalescent COVID-19 were sourced from the United States, Italy and Spain. Nucleic acid was either cDNA or gDNA, and it came from T cells, B-cell-depleted T cells, or PBMCs.

The authors' processing: Estimation of nucleated cell counts was performed using reference gene primer amplification. The protocol was immunoSEQ multiplex PCR, while the TCRdb copy is restricted to in-frame clones and leaves out a portion. V and J calls and clone size follow that table, whereas D and trimming were derived from the DNA. The sample consists of about 140,000 clones, 70% to 80% of them appearing once. The CDR3 runs 15 residues. With 3 bases clipped from V and 7 bases from J, the junction kept 7 bases outside the gene matches. Germline CDR1 and CDR2: SGHNT and YYREEE (reference sequence).

The sequenced sample was peripheral blood. The V and J genes are TRBV5-4 and TRBJ2-1, with 10 bases aligning to TRBD2. The TCR comes from a man aged 60-69 years who had recovered from COVID-19. The CDR3 is CASSSTGLAINEQFF. The CDR3 DNA reads TGTGCCAGCAGCTCAACGGGACTAGCGATTAATGAGCAGTTCTTC.